Included here is one T cell receptor beta chain sequence, with context. The sample originates from a study of blood T cell repertoires in COVID-19. Study-level information: Italy, Spain and the United States were the sources of the convalescent and acute COVID-19 samples.

The germline CDR1 and CDR2 sequences are SGHTS and YDEGEE. The V and J ends lost 0 bases and 0 bases respectively, with 6 bases between them. The CDR3 totals 14 residues. Sequencing used immunoSEQ multiplex PCR; TCRdb keeps in-frame clones, though not all of them. The sample shows some 450,000 clones, around 89% of them seen only once. Those enrolled in Seattle joined during active infection and were followed longitudinally afterward. V and J are TRBV5-8 and TRBJ1-1; unclear D gene. This clonotype originated in a woman in her 50s with COVID-19, enrolled during active disease. Specimen: peripheral blood. The CDR3 reads CASSLVPMNTEAFF. The CDR3 nucleotides are TGTGCCAGCAGCTTGGTTCCAATGAACACTGAAGCTTTCTTT.